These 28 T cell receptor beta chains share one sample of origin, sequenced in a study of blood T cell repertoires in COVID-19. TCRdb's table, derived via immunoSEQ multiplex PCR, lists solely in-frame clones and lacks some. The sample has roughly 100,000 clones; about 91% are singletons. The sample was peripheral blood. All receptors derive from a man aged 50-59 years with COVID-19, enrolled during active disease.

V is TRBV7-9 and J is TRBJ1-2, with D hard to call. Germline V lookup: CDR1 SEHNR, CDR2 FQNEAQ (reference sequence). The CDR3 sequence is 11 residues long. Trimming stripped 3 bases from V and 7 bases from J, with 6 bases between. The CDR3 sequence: CASSLAGGYTF. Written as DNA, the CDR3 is TGTGCCAGCAGCTTGGCTGGTGGCTACACCTTC.

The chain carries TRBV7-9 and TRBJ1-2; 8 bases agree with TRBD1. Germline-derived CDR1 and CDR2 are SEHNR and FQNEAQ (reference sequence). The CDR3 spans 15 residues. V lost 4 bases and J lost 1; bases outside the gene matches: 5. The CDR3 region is CASSSTGTGNYGYTF. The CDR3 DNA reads TGTGCCAGCAGCTCGACAGGGACAGGTAACTATGGCTACACCTTC.

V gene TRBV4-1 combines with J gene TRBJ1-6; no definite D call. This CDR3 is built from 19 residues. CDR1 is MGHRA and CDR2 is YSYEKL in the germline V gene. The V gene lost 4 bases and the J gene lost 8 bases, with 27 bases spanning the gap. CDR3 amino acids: CASSPYPAKDIGVDSPLHF. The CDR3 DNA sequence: TGCGCCAGCAGCCCCTACCCTGCCAAGGATATCGGGGTTGATTCACCCCTCCACTTT.

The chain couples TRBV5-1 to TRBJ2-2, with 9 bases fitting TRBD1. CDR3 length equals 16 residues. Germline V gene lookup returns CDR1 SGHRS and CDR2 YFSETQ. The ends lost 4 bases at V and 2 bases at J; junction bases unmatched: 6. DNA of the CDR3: TGCGCCAGCAGCGGGGGACAGGGTACAAACACCGGGGAGCTGTTTTTT. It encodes CASSGGQGTNTGELFF. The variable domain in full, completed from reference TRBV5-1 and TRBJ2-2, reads KAGVTQTPRYLIKTRGQQVTLSCSPISGHRSVSWYQQTPGQGLQFLFEYFSETQRNKGNFPGRFSGRQFSNSRSEMNVSTLELGDSALYLCASSGGQGTNTGELFFGEGSRLTVL.

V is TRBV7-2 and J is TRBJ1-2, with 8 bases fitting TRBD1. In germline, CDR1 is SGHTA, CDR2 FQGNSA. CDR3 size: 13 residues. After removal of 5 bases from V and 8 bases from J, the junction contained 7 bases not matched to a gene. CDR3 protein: CASSPQGAGGYTF. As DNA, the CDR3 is TGTGCCAGCAGCCCCCAGGGGGCAGGGGGCTACACCTTC.

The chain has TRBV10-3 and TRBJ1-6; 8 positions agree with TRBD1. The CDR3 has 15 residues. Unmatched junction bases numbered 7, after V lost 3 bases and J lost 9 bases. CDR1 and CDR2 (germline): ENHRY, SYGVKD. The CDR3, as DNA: TGTGCCATCAGTGATTCGGGACAGGATATTTCACCCCTCCACTTT. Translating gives CAISDSGQDISPLHF.

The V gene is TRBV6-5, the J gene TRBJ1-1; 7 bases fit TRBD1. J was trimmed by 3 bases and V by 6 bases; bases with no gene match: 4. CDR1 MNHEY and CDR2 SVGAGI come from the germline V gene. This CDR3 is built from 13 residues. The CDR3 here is CASRADRDTEAFF. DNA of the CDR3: TGTGCCAGCAGAGCAGACAGGGACACTGAAGCTTTCTTT.

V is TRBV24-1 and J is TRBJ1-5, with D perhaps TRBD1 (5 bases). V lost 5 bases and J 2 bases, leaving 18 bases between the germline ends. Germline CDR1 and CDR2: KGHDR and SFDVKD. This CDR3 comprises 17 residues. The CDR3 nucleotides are TGTGCCACCAGTGCGTTCGTGGGGGGATCGGGCAATCAGCCCCAGCATTTT. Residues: CATSAFVGGSGNQPQHF.

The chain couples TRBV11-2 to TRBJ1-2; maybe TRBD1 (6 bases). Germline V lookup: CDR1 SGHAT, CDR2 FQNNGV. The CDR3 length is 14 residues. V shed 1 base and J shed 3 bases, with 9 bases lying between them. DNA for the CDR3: TGTGCCAGCAGCTTAGGGACAGACCACTATGGCTACACCTTC. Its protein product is CASSLGTDHYGYTF.

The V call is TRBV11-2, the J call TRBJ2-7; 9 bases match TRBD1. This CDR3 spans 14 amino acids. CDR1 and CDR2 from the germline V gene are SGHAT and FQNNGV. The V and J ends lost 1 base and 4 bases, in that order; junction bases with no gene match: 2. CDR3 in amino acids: CASSLAGTGYEQYF. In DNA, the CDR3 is TGTGCCAGCAGCTTAGCAGGGACAGGGTACGAGCAGTACTTC.

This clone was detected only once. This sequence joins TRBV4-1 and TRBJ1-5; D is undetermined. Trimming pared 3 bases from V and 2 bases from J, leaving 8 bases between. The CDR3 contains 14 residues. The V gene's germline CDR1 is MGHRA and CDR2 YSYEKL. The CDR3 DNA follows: TGCGCCAGCAGCCAGCTAACAGGCAATCAGCCCCAGCATTTT. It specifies CASSQLTGNQPQHF.

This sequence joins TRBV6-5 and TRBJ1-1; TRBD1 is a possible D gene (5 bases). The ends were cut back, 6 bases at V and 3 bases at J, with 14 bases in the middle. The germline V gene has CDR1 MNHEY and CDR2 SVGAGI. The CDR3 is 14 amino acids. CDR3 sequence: CASSRTLADTEAFF. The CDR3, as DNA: TGTGCCAGCAGCCGGACATTGGCGGACACTGAAGCTTTCTTT.

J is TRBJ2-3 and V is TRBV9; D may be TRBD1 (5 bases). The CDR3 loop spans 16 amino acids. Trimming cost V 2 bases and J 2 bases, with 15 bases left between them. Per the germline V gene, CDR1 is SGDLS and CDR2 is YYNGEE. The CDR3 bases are TGTGCCAGCAGCGTCTTCCCCCAGGGCTCCACAGATACGCAGTATTTT. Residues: CASSVFPQGSTDTQYF.

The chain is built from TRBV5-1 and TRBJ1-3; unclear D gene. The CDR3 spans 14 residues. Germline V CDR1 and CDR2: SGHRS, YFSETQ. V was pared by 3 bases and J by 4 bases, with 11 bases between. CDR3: CASSSGSSGNTIYF. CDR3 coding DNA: TGCGCCAGCAGCTCGGGGAGCTCCGGAAACACCATATATTTT. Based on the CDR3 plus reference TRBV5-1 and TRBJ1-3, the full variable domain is KAGVTQTPRYLIKTRGQQVTLSCSPISGHRSVSWYQQTPGQGLQFLFEYFSETQRNKGNFPGRFSGRQFSNSRSEMNVSTLELGDSALYLCASSSGSSGNTIYFGEGSWLTVV.

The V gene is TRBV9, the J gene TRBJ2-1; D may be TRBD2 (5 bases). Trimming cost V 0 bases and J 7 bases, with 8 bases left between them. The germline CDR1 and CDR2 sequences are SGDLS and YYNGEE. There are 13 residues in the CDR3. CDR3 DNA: TGTGCCAGCAGCGTAGCCGGGGTAAATGAGCAGTTCTTC. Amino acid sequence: CASSVAGVNEQFF.

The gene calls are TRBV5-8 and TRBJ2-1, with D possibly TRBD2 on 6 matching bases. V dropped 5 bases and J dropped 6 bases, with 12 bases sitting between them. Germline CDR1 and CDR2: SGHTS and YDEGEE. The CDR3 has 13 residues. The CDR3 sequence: CASRPLSGNEQFF. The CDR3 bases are TGTGCCAGCAGACCTCTTAGCGGCAATGAGCAGTTCTTC.

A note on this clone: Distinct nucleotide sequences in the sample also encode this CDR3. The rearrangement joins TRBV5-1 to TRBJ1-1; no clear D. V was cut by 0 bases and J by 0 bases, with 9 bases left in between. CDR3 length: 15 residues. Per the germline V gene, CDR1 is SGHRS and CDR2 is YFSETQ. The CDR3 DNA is TGCGCCAGCAGCTTGGCCGGGAATTTGAACACTGAAGCTTTCTTT. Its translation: CASSLAGNLNTEAFF.

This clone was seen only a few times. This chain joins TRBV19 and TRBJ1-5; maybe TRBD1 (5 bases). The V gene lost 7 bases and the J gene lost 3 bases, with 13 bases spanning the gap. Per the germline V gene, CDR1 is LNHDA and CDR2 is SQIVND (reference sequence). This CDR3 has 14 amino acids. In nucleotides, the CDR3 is TGTGCCAGTACAGATGCAGGGTTCAATCAGCCCCAGCATTTT. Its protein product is CASTDAGFNQPQHF.

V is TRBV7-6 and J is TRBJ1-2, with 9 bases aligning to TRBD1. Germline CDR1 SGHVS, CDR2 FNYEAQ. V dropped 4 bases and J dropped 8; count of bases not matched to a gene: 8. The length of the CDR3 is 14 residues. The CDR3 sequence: CASSSRQGGWGYTF. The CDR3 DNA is TGTGCCAGCAGCTCGCGACAGGGGGGCTGGGGCTACACCTTC.

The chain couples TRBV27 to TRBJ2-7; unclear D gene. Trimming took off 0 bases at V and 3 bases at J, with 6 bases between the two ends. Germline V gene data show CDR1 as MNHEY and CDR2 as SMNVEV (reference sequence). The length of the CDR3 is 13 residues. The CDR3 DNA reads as TGTGCCAGCAGTTTATCGAGCAACTACGAGCAGTACTTC. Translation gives CASSLSSNYEQYF.

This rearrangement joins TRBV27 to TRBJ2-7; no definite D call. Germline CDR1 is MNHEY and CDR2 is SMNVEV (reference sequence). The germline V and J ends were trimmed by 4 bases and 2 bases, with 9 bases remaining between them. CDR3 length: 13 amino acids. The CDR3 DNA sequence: TGTGCCAGCAGTTCCACATCCGCCTACGAGCAGTACTTC. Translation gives CASSSTSAYEQYF.

CDR3 in DNA: TGCGCCAGCAGCCAAGTGCGGGTTGGGTCCAAAAACATTCAGTACTTC. Protein product: CASSQVRVGSKNIQYF. This chain uses TRBV4-3 with TRBJ2-4; weak D call: TRBD2 (5 bases). The CDR3 length is 16 residues. The V and J ends lost 1 base and 2 bases respectively, with 12 bases between them. Germline CDR1 is LGHNA and CDR2 is YSLEER.

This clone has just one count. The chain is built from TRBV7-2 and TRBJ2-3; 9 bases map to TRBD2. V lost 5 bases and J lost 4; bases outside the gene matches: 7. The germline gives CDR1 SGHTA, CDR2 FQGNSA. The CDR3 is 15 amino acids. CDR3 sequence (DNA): TGTGCCAGCAGCGCCCCGGGACTAGCCTCAGATACGCAGTATTTT. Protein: CASSAPGLASDTQYF.

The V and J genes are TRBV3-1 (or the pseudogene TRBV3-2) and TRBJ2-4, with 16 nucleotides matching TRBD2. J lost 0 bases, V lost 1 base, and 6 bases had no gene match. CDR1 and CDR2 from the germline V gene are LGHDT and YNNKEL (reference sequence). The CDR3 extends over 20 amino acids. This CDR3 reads CASSQVGTSGGAGAKNIQYF. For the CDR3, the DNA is TGTGCCAGCAGCCAAGTGGGGACTAGCGGGGGGGCCGGAGCCAAAAACATTCAGTACTTC.

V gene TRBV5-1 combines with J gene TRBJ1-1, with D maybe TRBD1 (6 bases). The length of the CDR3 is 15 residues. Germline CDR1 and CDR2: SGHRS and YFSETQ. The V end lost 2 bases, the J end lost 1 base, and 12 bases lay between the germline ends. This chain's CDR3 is CASSLSGTSNTEAFF. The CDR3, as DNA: TGCGCCAGCAGCTTATCCGGGACATCGAACACTGAAGCTTTCTTT.

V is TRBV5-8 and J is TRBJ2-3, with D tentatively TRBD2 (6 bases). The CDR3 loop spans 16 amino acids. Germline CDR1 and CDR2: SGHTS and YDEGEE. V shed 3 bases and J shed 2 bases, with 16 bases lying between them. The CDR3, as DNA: TGTGCCAGCAGCTCCCATTCGCGGGACTTCACAGATACGCAGTATTTT. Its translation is CASSSHSRDFTDTQYF.

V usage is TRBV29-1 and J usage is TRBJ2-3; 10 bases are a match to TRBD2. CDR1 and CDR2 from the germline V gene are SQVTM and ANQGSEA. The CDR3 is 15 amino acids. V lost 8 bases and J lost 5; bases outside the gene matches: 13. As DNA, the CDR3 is TGCAGCTATGCTGCCAGCGGGGGGGCAGGAGATACGCAGTATTTT. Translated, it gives CSYAASGGAGDTQYF.

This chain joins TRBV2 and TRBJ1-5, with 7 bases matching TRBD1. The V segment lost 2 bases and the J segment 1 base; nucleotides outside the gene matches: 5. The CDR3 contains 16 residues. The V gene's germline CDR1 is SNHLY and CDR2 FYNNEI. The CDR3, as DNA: TGTGCCAGCAGTGAACAGGGACAGAGAAGCAATCAGCCCCAGCATTTT. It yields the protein CASSEQGQRSNQPQHF.